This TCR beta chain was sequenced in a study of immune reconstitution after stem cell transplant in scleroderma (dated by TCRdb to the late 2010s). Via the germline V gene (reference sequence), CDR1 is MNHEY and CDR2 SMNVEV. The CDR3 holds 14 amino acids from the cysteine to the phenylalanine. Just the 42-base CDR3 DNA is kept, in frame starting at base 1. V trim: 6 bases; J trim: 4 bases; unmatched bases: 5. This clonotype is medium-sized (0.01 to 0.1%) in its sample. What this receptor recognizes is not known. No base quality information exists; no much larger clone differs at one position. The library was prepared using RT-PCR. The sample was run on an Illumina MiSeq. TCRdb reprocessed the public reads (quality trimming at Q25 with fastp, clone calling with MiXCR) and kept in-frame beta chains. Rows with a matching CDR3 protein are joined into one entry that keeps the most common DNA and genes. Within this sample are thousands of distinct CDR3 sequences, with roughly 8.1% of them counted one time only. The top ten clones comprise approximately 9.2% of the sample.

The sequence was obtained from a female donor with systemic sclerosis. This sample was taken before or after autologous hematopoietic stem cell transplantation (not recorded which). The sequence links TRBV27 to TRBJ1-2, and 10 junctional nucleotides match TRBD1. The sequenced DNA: TGTGCCAGCAGCGGACAGGGGGGCCTCTATGGCTACACCTTC. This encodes CASSGQGGLYGYTF.